Below, one TCR beta chain is given with its context. The repertoire was sequenced with immunoSEQ multiplex PCR; TCRdb's copy has only in-frame clones and lacks some. The data show 100,000 to 150,000 clones, just under 95% seen once. The sample originates from a study of control samples from healthy donors and cancer patients. The source material was blood. This clonotype was obtained from a young man in good health.

CDR3 region: CASSLGWWAETNEKLFF. CDR3 nucleotides: TGTGCCAGCAGCTTAGGCTGGTGGGCTGAAACTAATGAAAAACTGTTTTTT. The chain has TRBV7-9 and TRBJ1-4, with D hard to call. The ends were cut back, 1 base at V and 1 base at J, with 13 bases in the middle. Germline lookup yields CDR1 SEHNR and CDR2 FQNEAQ (reference sequence). The CDR3 is 17 amino acids.